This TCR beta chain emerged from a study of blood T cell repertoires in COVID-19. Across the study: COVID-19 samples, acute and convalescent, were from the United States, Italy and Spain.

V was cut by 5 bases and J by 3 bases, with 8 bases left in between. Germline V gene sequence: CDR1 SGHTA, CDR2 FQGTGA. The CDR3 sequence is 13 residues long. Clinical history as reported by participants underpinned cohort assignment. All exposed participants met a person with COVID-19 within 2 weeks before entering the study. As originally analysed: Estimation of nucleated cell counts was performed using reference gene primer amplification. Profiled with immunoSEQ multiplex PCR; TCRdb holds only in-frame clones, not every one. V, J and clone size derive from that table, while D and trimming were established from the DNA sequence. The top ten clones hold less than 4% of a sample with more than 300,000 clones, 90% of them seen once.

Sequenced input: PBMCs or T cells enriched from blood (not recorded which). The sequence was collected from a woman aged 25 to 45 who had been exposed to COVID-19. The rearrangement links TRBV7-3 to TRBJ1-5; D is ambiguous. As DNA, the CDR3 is TGTGCCAGCAGCGATGGCCACAATCAGCCCCAGCATTTT. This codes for CASSDGHNQPQHF.